Each of the 14 T cell receptor beta chains below was sequenced from the same sample in a study of cytomegalovirus exposure and HLA in healthy donors. Amplification used 60 Vbeta primers and 13 Jbeta primers. This table comes from immunoSEQ multiplex PCR, and its TCRdb copy is limited to in-frame clones, with some not included. This repertoire shows more than 130,000 clones, 70% to 80% found once; its top ten account for under 4.5%. Sequencing input: PBMCs. The receptor set was obtained from a man aged 18-30 years in good health and CMV-seronegative.

CDR3 sequence (DNA): TGTGCCAGCAGTGCCTACAGGGGGCAGAACACTGAAGCTTTCTTT. Translation gives CASSAYRGQNTEAFF. The V and J genes are TRBV6-1 and TRBJ1-1; 9 nucleotides match TRBD1. The V gene's germline CDR1 is MNHNS and CDR2 SASEGT. V was pared by 4 bases and J by 1 base, with 4 bases of the junction left unmatched. The CDR3 extends over 15 amino acids.

This sequence joins TRBV29-1 and TRBJ1-2; unclear D gene. Trimming removed 7 bases from V and 8 bases from J, with 11 bases in between. The length of the CDR3 is 10 residues. Germline V gene data show CDR1 as SQVTM and CDR2 as ANQGSEA. CDR3 in amino acids: CSARTGGYTF. CDR3 DNA sequence: TGCAGCGCTAGGACGGGGGGCTACACCTTC.

V gene TRBV4-1 combines with J gene TRBJ2-2, with 7 bases fitting TRBD1. Trimming removed 6 bases from V and 5 bases from J; junction bases left unmatched: 6. This CDR3 comprises 14 residues. Germline CDR1 MGHRA, CDR2 YSYEKL. CDR3 region: CASRGTAITGELFF. The DNA for the CDR3 is TGCGCCAGCAGGGGGACAGCTATAACCGGGGAGCTGTTTTTT.

This clone showed up just a few times. This chain links TRBV11-2 with TRBJ1-3; 9 bases line up with TRBD1. This CDR3 has 16 residues. From germline, CDR1 is SGHAT and CDR2 FQNNGV. The trim removed 5 bases at V and 0 bases at J, leaving 5 bases unmatched. In DNA, the CDR3 is TGTGCCAGCAGCGTCGGGACAGGGAGCTCTGGAAACACCATATATTTT. Encoded protein: CASSVGTGSSGNTIYF. The complete variable domain, with remaining parts taken from reference TRBV11-2 and TRBJ1-3, reads EAGVAQSPRYKIIEKRQSVAFWCNPISGHATLYWYQQILGQGPKLLIQFQNNGVVDDSQLPKDRFSAERLKGVDSTLKIQPAKLEDSAVYLCASSVGTGSSGNTIYFGEGSWLTVV.

The CDR3, as DNA: TGTGCCAGCAGCGCTATGACAGGGAACGAGCAGTACTTC. Its translation: CASSAMTGNEQYF. The J gene is TRBJ2-7, the V gene TRBV9; 7 bases line up with TRBD1. J lost 5 bases, V lost 3 bases, and 5 bases had no gene match. This CDR3 is built from 13 residues. Germline CDR1 and CDR2: SGDLS and YYNGEE.

This clone was seen just once. The identical CDR3 is also encoded by other nucleotide sequences in the sample. The chain links TRBV6-1 to TRBJ1-5; D ambiguous. CDR1 MNHNS and CDR2 SASEGT come from the germline V gene. The CDR3 is 15 residues long. V was shortened by 4 bases and J by 6 bases, with 16 bases between the two germline ends. CDR3 sequence: CASSVSGEGGQPQHF. The CDR3 DNA sequence: TGTGCCAGCAGTGTCTCGGGAGAGGGAGGTCAGCCCCAGCATTTT.

The CDR3 loop reads CAWRGEDNEKLFF. CDR3 sequence (DNA): TGTGCCTGGAGGGGGGAGGATAATGAAAAACTGTTTTTT. The V and J genes are TRBV30 and TRBJ1-4; TRBD1 is a possible D gene (5 bases). The V end was cut by 3 bases, the J end by 4 bases, with 9 bases between. The V gene's germline CDR1 is GTSNPN and CDR2 SVGIG (reference sequence). This CDR3 has 13 amino acids.

The chain is built from TRBV7-8 and TRBJ1-1; TRBD1 is a possible D gene (6 bases). Trimming cost V 1 base and J 5 bases, with 17 bases left between them. This CDR3 has 16 residues. CDR1 is SGHVS and CDR2 is FQNEAQ in the germline V gene. CDR3 nucleotides: TGTGCCAGCAGCTTAGGGTATAGGGGGAGGGGGACTGAAGCTTTCTTT. Residues: CASSLGYRGRGTEAFF.

The CDR3: CATSRRDRGGDTQYF. The CDR3 nucleotides are TGTGCCACCAGCAGAAGGGACAGGGGGGGAGATACGCAGTATTTT. The V gene is TRBV15, the J gene TRBJ2-3; TRBD1 matches 11 bases. V dropped 2 bases and J dropped 5; count of bases not matched to a gene: 3. CDR3 length: 15 residues. Germline V gene lookup returns CDR1 LNHNV and CDR2 YYDKDF (reference sequence).

The chain uses TRBV29-1 and TRBJ2-3, with TRBD2 identical over 8 bases. CDR3 length: 18 amino acids. Unmatched junction bases numbered 19, after V lost 4 bases and J lost 4 bases. CDR1 is SQVTM, CDR2 ANQGSEA, per germline. CDR3 residues: CSVVRSQTSADIPDTQYF. The CDR3 nucleotides read TGCAGCGTTGTTAGGTCTCAGACTAGCGCTGATATTCCAGATACGCAGTATTTT.

Concerning this clone: The same CDR3 also results from other DNA sequences found in this sample. The J gene is TRBJ1-1, the V gene TRBV29-1; D is undetermined. Trimming stripped 3 bases from V and 11 bases from J, with 16 bases between. This CDR3 has 12 residues. The germline V gene encodes CDR1 SQVTM and CDR2 ANQGSEA. For the CDR3, the DNA is TGCAGCGTTGACCGGAGGGTGCAAGGGGCTTTCTTT. Its translation: CSVDRRVQGAFF.

This clone showed up just a few times. The chain joins TRBV5-1 to TRBJ1-2; 9 positions agree with TRBD1. The CDR3 contains 17 residues. Germline assignment: CDR1 SGHRS and CDR2 YFSETQ. Trimming cost V 4 bases and J 6 bases; bases outside gene matches: 16. This CDR3 reads CASSHEGQGSFENGYTF. For the CDR3, the DNA is TGCGCCAGCAGCCATGAGGGACAGGGATCGTTTGAGAATGGCTACACCTTC.

This chain uses TRBV30 with TRBJ2-3; TRBD2 might be the D (7 bases). The CDR3 covers 14 residues. Germline lookup yields CDR1 GTSNPN and CDR2 SVGIG (reference sequence). Trimming stripped 4 bases from V and 3 bases from J, with 14 bases between. The CDR3 bases are TGTGCCTGGAAAGCGGGGAGGGGGACAGATACGCAGTATTTT. Translated: CAWKAGRGTDTQYF.

CDR3 region: CASSPGQGGNQPQHF. The CDR3 region has the DNA TGTGCCAGCAGCCCCGGACAGGGAGGGAATCAGCCCCAGCATTTT. This chain links TRBV7-6 with TRBJ1-5; TRBD1 agrees at 8 bases. V lost 5 bases and J lost 4; bases outside the gene matches: 7. The CDR3 contains 15 residues. Germline V gene data show CDR1 as SGHVS and CDR2 as FNYEAQ.